Reported below is one TCR beta chain. These data are taken from a study of blood T cell repertoires in COVID-19. Study overall: COVID-19 samples from acute and convalescent phases originated in the United States, Italy and Spain. The analysed material was cDNA or gDNA that came from T cells, B-cell-depleted T cells, or PBMCs.

Original handling: Reference gene primer amplification yielded estimated nucleated cell counts. Here immunoSEQ multiplex PCR was the method, and the copy in TCRdb shows in-frame clones only, minus some. V, J and clone size are taken as reported in that table, and D and trimming were inferred from the DNA itself. The table shows about 670,000 clones, with more than 80% occurring only once. Specimen: peripheral blood. The TCR was taken from a woman aged 18-29 years with acute or convalescent COVID-19.

The CDR3 loop is CASSLSAEGDTQYF. For the CDR3, the DNA is TGTGCCAGCAGTTTAAGCGCCGAGGGAGATACGCAGTATTTT. The chain uses TRBV28 and TRBJ2-3; D perhaps matches TRBD2 (5 bases). Germline-derived CDR1 and CDR2 are MDHEN and SYDVKM. CDR3 length: 14 residues. V was clipped by 2 bases and J by 5 bases, with 11 bases between them.